One sample yielded the 24 T cell receptor beta chains listed below, sequenced in a study of early T cells in non-severe SARS-CoV-2 infection (dated by TCRdb to about 2021). Libraries were prepared through 5' RACE. The instrument was a NextSeq 500. TCRdb trimmed public reads at Q25 via fastp, called clones via MiXCR and kept in-frame beta chains. Identical CDR3 protein sequences are pooled into one entry, listed with their most common genes and DNA. The sample table contains some 66,000 distinct CDR3 sequences; only one count was recorded for roughly an eighth of them. Roughly 8.3% of the sample is in the top ten clones. Input material: whole blood. The receptor source for this set is an adult who was a healthcare worker with PCR-confirmed SARS-CoV-2 infection or an uninfected control (not recorded which).

The chain uses TRBV19 and TRBJ2-2; D unclear. Trimming left V 3 bases short and J 0 bases short, with 5 bases between. Germline loops: CDR1 LNHDA, CDR2 SQIVND (reference sequence). This CDR3 contains 14 residues. CDR3 in DNA: TGTGCCAGTAGTATCCAGCCGAACACCGGGGAGCTGTTTTTT. This gives the protein CASSIQPNTGELFF.

The sample holds many counts of this clonotype. V is TRBV4-1 and J is TRBJ2-5, with D unclear. V was clipped by 4 bases and J by 5 bases, with 11 bases between them. Germline assignment: CDR1 MGHRA and CDR2 YSYEKL. The CDR3 is 13 residues long. The CDR3 DNA follows: TGCGCCAGCAGCCGCCTGATTGGTGAGACCCAGTACTTC. As protein: CASSRLIGETQYF.

This CDR3 is CASSVGRLSYEQYF. CDR3 coding DNA: TGTGCCAGCAGCGTAGGTCGCTTATCCTACGAGCAGTACTTC. V and J are TRBV9 and TRBJ2-7; D call uncertain. Germline CDR1 SGDLS, CDR2 YYNGEE. Trimming shortened V by 0 bases and J by 1 base, and 8 bases separated the two germline ends. The CDR3 consists of 14 residues.

The chain has TRBV20-1 and TRBJ1-2; no clear D gene. The CDR3 runs to 12 residues. Germline V gene sequence: CDR1 DFQATT, CDR2 SNEGSKA (reference sequence). Trimming took off 4 bases at V and 4 bases at J, with 10 bases between the two ends. The CDR3 coding sequence is TGCAGTGCTACTGGACGGCTCTATGGCTACACCTTC. Protein product: CSATGRLYGYTF.

CDR3 protein: CASSNRVSGANVLTF. The CDR3 region has the DNA TGTGCCAGCAGCAACAGGGTGTCTGGGGCCAACGTCCTGACTTTC. This chain links TRBV6-6 with TRBJ2-6, with a tentative D call TRBD1 (6 bases). The length of the CDR3 is 15 residues. Germline assignment: CDR1 MNHNY and CDR2 SVGAGI (reference sequence). Trimming removed 6 bases from V and 1 base from J, with 10 bases in between.

V usage is TRBV28 and J usage is TRBJ2-5, with 8 bases fitting TRBD2. With 7 bases clipped from V and 1 base from J, the junction kept 5 bases outside the gene matches. Germline values: CDR1 MDHEN, CDR2 SYDVKM. This CDR3 contains 14 residues. The CDR3 region is CASTLGTSQETQYF. CDR3 coding DNA: TGTGCCAGCACCCTCGGGACTAGCCAAGAGACCCAGTACTTC.

Only a few counts were recorded for this clonotype. The rearrangement uses TRBV20-1 and TRBJ1-3, with D tentatively TRBD1 (5 bases). Germline CDR1 reads DFQATT; CDR2 reads SNEGSKA (reference sequence). V dropped 1 base and J dropped 0 bases, with 10 bases sitting between them. This CDR3 has 15 residues. The CDR3 region has the DNA TGCAGTGCTAGAGGGGCCAGGGACTCTGGAAACACCATATATTTT. The encoded protein is CSARGARDSGNTIYF.

The count of this clonotype is one. The chain is built from TRBV20-1 and TRBJ2-3; D gene ambiguous. Trimming shortened V by 3 bases and J by 1 base, and 11 bases separated the two germline ends. This CDR3 spans 14 amino acids. From germline, CDR1 is DFQATT and CDR2 SNEGSKA (reference sequence). CDR3 region: CSASGVARTDTQYF. The DNA for the CDR3 is TGCAGTGCTAGTGGAGTAGCCCGCACAGATACGCAGTATTTT.

This rearrangement joins TRBV20-1 to TRBJ2-3; possibly TRBD1 for D (6 bases). V lost 6 bases and J lost 0, with 10 bases in between. The CDR3 runs 13 residues. CDR1 and CDR2 (germline): DFQATT, SNEGSKA (reference sequence). CDR3 amino acids: CSADRTSTDTQYF. In DNA, the CDR3 is TGCAGTGCCGACAGGACTAGCACAGATACGCAGTATTTT.

This clonotype has more than one count but fewer than ten. The chain carries TRBV27 and TRBJ2-7, with 7 bases fitting TRBD1. The CDR3 totals 17 residues. The V gene end was trimmed by 5 bases and the J gene end by 0 bases; junction bases not matched to a gene: 13. The germline V gene encodes CDR1 MNHEY and CDR2 SMNVEV (reference sequence). This CDR3 reads CASSLRQGRSGSYEQYF. Here the CDR3 DNA reads TGTGCCAGCAGTCTCAGACAGGGACGGTCGGGCTCCTACGAGCAGTACTTC.

This clonotype was seen a few times. This sequence joins TRBV7-6 and TRBJ1-1; no firm D call. Germline assignment: CDR1 SGHVS and CDR2 FNYEAQ. The V end lost 5 bases, the J end lost 6 bases, and 16 bases lay between the germline ends. This CDR3 is built from 14 residues. The CDR3 DNA is TGTGCCAGCAGCCGGATTGGGGAGGTGTCTGAAGCTTTCTTT. Amino acid sequence: CASSRIGEVSEAFF. Full variable domain (rest looked up from reference TRBV7-6 and TRBJ1-1): GAGVSQSPRYKVTKRGQDVALRCDPISGHVSLYWYRQALGQGPEFLTYFNYEAQQDKSGLPNDRFSAERPEGSISTLTIQRTEQRDSAMYRCASSRIGEVSEAFFGQGTRLTVV.

The DNA of the CDR3 is TGTGCCAGTAGTATTTCAGGGAATCAGCCCCAGCATTTT. It specifies CASSISGNQPQHF. The chain combines TRBV19 with TRBJ1-5; maybe TRBD1 (5 bases). The CDR3 covers 13 residues. Germline V gene data show CDR1 as LNHDA and CDR2 as SQIVND (reference sequence). V lost 3 bases and J lost 4, with 7 bases in between.

The chain has TRBV7-3 and TRBJ1-4, with TRBD1 matching 7 bases. The CDR3 has 13 residues. Germline assignment: CDR1 SGHTA and CDR2 FQGTGA. Trimming removed 5 bases from V and 8 bases from J; junction bases left unmatched: 5. The CDR3 bases are TGTGCCAGCAGCCAGGGGGTCAGCGAAAAACTGTTTTTT. This codes for CASSQGVSEKLFF.

The chain is built from TRBV24-1 and TRBJ2-2, with 8 bases that match TRBD2. The J segment lost 5 bases and the V segment lost 4 bases, leaving 8 bases of the junction unmatched. Germline V gene lookup returns CDR1 KGHDR and CDR2 SFDVKD. CDR3 size: 16 residues. The CDR3 sequence is CATSESNSGVTGELFF. DNA for the CDR3: TGTGCCACCAGTGAGTCGAATAGCGGGGTGACCGGGGAGCTGTTTTTT.

This clonotype was counted at least ten times. V is TRBV7-6 and J is TRBJ2-2; D is unresolved. The CDR3 sequence is 15 residues long. Germline V lookup: CDR1 SGHVS, CDR2 FNYEAQ. V was trimmed by 0 bases and J by 6 bases, leaving 11 bases between them. The CDR3 reads CASSLAGKGPGELFF. The CDR3 region has the DNA TGTGCCAGCAGCTTAGCGGGGAAGGGCCCCGGGGAGCTGTTTTTT.

The chain recombines TRBV5-5 with TRBJ2-7; 12 bases fit TRBD2. V trimming: 3 bases; J trimming: 0 bases; junction bases outside the gene matches: 1. This CDR3 region has 15 residues. Per the germline V gene, CDR1 is SGHKS and CDR2 is YYEKEE (reference sequence). CDR3 sequence reads: CASSWTSGDSYEQYF. CDR3 nucleotide sequence: TGTGCCAGCAGCTGGACTAGCGGGGACTCCTACGAGCAGTACTTC.

This clonotype was detected ten times or more. In DNA, the CDR3 is TGTGCCTCGACCAGCACAGATACGCAGTATTTT. This codes for CASTSTDTQYF. The chain has TRBV10-3 and TRBJ2-3; unclear D gene. Trimming took 11 bases from V and 0 from J, leaving 6 bases between them. Germline loops: CDR1 ENHRY, CDR2 SYGVKD. The CDR3 loop spans 11 amino acids.

The chain carries TRBV5-1 and TRBJ2-7; no clear D. CDR1 SGHRS and CDR2 YFSETQ come from the germline V gene. The CDR3 extends over 14 amino acids. V was pared by 4 bases and J by 6 bases, with 17 bases between. The CDR3 bases are TGCGCCAGCAGCCCAACGGCGGCCCCTTCCGAGCAGTACTTC. This translates into CASSPTAAPSEQYF.

Ten or more counts support this clonotype. This chain links TRBV20-1 with TRBJ2-3; D is ambiguous. The germline V gene encodes CDR1 DFQATT and CDR2 SNEGSKA (reference sequence). The germline V and J ends were trimmed by 5 bases and 5 bases, with 5 bases remaining between them. The CDR3 has 10 amino acids. The CDR3 DNA sequence: TGCAGTGCTTATGGAGATACGCAGTATTTT. This encodes CSAYGDTQYF.

The rearrangement links TRBV6-6 to TRBJ2-2, with 8 bases matching TRBD2. The CDR3 loop spans 15 amino acids. The V gene's germline CDR1 is MNHNY and CDR2 SVGAGI (reference sequence). The junction had 2 bases not matched to a gene; V was cut back by 2 bases and J by 3 bases. CDR3 coding DNA: TGTGCCAGCAGTTACCGGACTAGCTACACCGGGGAGCTGTTTTTT. This sequence encodes CASSYRTSYTGELFF.

This clonotype appeared many times. V usage is TRBV27 and J usage is TRBJ1-5; D remains ambiguous. The CDR3 consists of 13 residues. V was trimmed by 3 bases and J by 3 bases, leaving 6 bases between them. From germline, CDR1 is MNHEY and CDR2 SMNVEV (reference sequence). CDR3 sequence reads: CASSLEPNQPQHF. The CDR3 bases are TGTGCCAGCAGTTTGGAGCCCAATCAGCCCCAGCATTTT.

This chain joins TRBV10-3 and TRBJ2-7, with TRBD1 matching over 9 bases. With V trimmed by 7 bases and J by 5 bases, 9 bases remained unmatched. The CDR3 is made up of 14 amino acids. In germline, CDR1 is ENHRY, CDR2 SYGVKD. The CDR3: CAINTGTGTHEQYF. CDR3 in DNA: TGTGCCATCAATACCGGGACAGGGACCCACGAGCAGTACTTC.

The rearrangement joins TRBV18 to TRBJ2-5, with D unresolved. Per germline, CDR1 KGHSH and CDR2 LQKENI. V was pared by 0 bases and J by 1 base, with 12 bases between. CDR3 length: 16 amino acids. CDR3: CASSPPGLTSQETQYF. CDR3 coding DNA: TGTGCCAGCTCACCACCGGGCCTGACTTCCCAAGAGACCCAGTACTTC.

This chain connects TRBV28 to TRBJ2-2, with a tentative D call TRBD2 (6 bases). Trimming removed 8 bases from V and 7 bases from J, with 17 bases in between. The CDR3 is 14 amino acids. Germline values: CDR1 MDHEN, CDR2 SYDVKM. The CDR3 DNA reads as TGTGCCAGCTATAACAGCATGCGGGGCGGGGAGCTGTTTTTT. This encodes CASYNSMRGGELFF.